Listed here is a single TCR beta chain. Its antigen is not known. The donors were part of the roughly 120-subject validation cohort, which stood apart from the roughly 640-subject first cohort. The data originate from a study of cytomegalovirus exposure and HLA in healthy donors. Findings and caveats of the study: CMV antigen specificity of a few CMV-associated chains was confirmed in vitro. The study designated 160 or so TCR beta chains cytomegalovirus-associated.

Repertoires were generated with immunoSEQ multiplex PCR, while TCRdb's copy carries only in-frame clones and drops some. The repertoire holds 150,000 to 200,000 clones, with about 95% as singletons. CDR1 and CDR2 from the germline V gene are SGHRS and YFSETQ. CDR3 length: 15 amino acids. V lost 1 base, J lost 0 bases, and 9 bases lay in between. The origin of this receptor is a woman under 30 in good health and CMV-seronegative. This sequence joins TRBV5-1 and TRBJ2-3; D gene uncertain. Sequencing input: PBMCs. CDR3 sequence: CASSLRTSSTDTQYF. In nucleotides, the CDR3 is TGCGCCAGCAGCTTGAGAACATCAAGCACAGATACGCAGTATTTT.